This T cell receptor (beta chain) was identified during a study of blood T cell repertoires in COVID-19. Method: immunoSEQ multiplex PCR; TCRdb's copy keeps in-frame clones and lacks some. The sample includes roughly 100,000 clones, 71% of them seen just once. V lost 5 bases, J lost 3 bases, and 8 bases lay in between. CDR3 length equals 14 residues. Germline loops: CDR1 MNHEY, CDR2 SMNVEV (reference sequence). There are a few counts of this clone. This clonotype originated in a human donor with acute or convalescent COVID-19. The donor label of this sample is uncertain. The V gene is TRBV27, the J gene TRBJ1-6; possibly TRBD1 for D (6 bases). The sequenced sample was peripheral blood. CDR3 coding DNA: TGTGCCAGCAGTAAACAGGGCTATAATTCACCCCTCCACTTT. This sequence encodes CASSKQGYNSPLHF.